The sequence of this T cell receptor (beta chain) was determined in a study of CD8+ T cells in alopecia areata. Germline V gene data show CDR1 as MGHRA and CDR2 as YSYEKL. V was clipped by 4 bases and J by 6 bases; unmatched bases: 11. This CDR3 region has 16 residues. Described treatment: oral pan-JAK inhibitor, 5-10 mg twice daily. Reverse transcription of extracted RNA yielded cDNA, which provided the sequencing template. Sequencing was performed with immunoSEQ multiplex PCR; in TCRdb, only in-frame clones are kept and a portion is missing. The top ten clones hold 11% of a sample with 93,000 or so clones, just over 85% of them seen once.

This sequence joins TRBV4-1 and TRBJ2-3; 9 bases line up with TRBD1. The starting material was CD8+ T cells sorted from blood, obtained at approximately week 30, from a patient treated with tofacitinib. The sequence was obtained from a human donor with alopecia areata. The chain's CDR3 is CASSLGGQGKVDTQYF. CDR3 sequence (DNA): TGCGCCAGCAGCCTAGGGGGACAGGGTAAAGTTGATACGCAGTATTTT.